Each of the 18 T cell receptor beta chains below was sequenced from the same sample in a study of shared clonotypes between healthy human individuals. CD8 cells regarded as naive lacked CD45RO, were positively chosen for CCR7, and omitted terminally differentiated effector memory CD45RA+ cells. TCRdb's table, derived via immunoSEQ multiplex PCR, lists solely in-frame clones and lacks some. Of approximately 1.9 million clones listed, 85% to 95% are singletons. The sample was naive CD8+ T cells from PBMCs. These TCRs come from a man younger than 30 in good health. Some clones in this sample may be carry-over from other donors' samples.

The genes are TRBV9 and TRBJ2-7; TRBD2 matches at 8 bases. V lost 3 bases and J lost 4; bases outside the gene matches: 9. Germline V gives CDR1 SGDLS, CDR2 YYNGEE. This CDR3 contains 15 residues. The CDR3 nucleotides are TGTGCCAGCAGCGCAACACCGGGACTAGAGTACGAGCAGTACTTC. It codes for CASSATPGLEYEQYF.

This chain connects TRBV7-9 to TRBJ2-1; TRBD1 matches at 7 bases. The CDR3 is 15 amino acids. Per the germline V gene, CDR1 is SEHNR and CDR2 is FQNEAQ (reference sequence). With V trimmed by 5 bases and J by 1 base, 5 bases remained unmatched. This chain's CDR3 is CASSPKGQSYNEQFF. DNA for the CDR3: TGTGCCAGCAGCCCTAAGGGACAGTCCTACAATGAGCAGTTCTTC.

Comments on this clone: With only one base between it and a far larger clone, this is likely a read error. This sample includes further DNA sequences coding for the same CDR3. The rearrangement uses TRBV7-2 and TRBJ1-5, with D unclear. V gave up 3 bases and J gave up 4 bases, with 4 bases separating them. The CDR3 runs to 12 residues. Per germline, CDR1 SGHTA and CDR2 FQGNSA. This chain's CDR3 is CASSFRNQPQHF. CDR3 nucleotides: TGTGCCAGCAGCTTCCGGAATCAGCCCCAGCATTTT.

This chain links TRBV2 with TRBJ2-1; D gene uncertain. Germline lookup yields CDR1 SNHLY and CDR2 FYNNEI. The CDR3 spans 16 residues. V lost 1 base and J 0 bases, leaving 10 bases between the germline ends. This chain's CDR3 is CASSEGAWGSYNEQFF. CDR3 sequence (DNA): TGTGCCAGCAGTGAAGGAGCGTGGGGCTCCTACAATGAGCAGTTCTTC.

This clone appeared a few times. The CDR3 loop is CASLGQGRRNTEAFF. CDR3 nucleotides: TGTGCCTCTCTAGGACAGGGCAGGAGGAACACTGAAGCTTTCTTT. The J gene is TRBJ1-1, the V gene TRBV19; 8 bases agree with TRBD1. The CDR3 totals 15 residues. The ends lost 11 bases at V and 1 base at J; junction bases unmatched: 12. Germline assignment: CDR1 LNHDA and CDR2 SQIVND (reference sequence). The full variable domain, its missing parts supplied by reference TRBV19 and TRBJ1-1, is DGGITQSPKYLFRKEGQNVTLSCEQNLNHDAMYWYRQDPGQGLRLIYYSQIVNDFQKGDIAEGYSVSREKKESFPLTVTSAQKNPTAFYLCASLGQGRRNTEAFFGQGTRLTVV.

The genes are TRBV27 and TRBJ2-7; D is unresolved. CDR3 length equals 16 residues. V lost 0 bases, J lost 1 base, and 13 bases lay in between. CDR1 and CDR2 (germline): MNHEY, SMNVEV (reference sequence). This CDR3 is CASSLSWRDTSYEQYF. For the CDR3, the DNA is TGTGCCAGCAGTTTATCGTGGCGCGATACATCCTACGAGCAGTACTTC.

This sequence joins TRBV7-3 and TRBJ2-7; D is perhaps TRBD1 (7 bases). Germline V gene lookup returns CDR1 SGHTA and CDR2 FQGTGA. V lost 1 base and J 5 bases, leaving 15 bases between the germline ends. CDR3 length: 15 residues. The CDR3 protein is CASSLRPTGTHEQYF. For the CDR3, the DNA is TGTGCCAGCAGCTTAAGGCCGACAGGGACTCACGAGCAGTACTTC.

The J gene is TRBJ1-3, the V gene TRBV7-2, with 7 bases fitting TRBD1. Germline V gene data show CDR1 as SGHTA and CDR2 as FQGNSA. V was clipped by 5 bases and J by 2 bases; unmatched bases: 6. This CDR3 spans 15 amino acids. CDR3 sequence (DNA): TGTGCCAGCAGCCCAAGGGACAGAACTGGAAACACCATATATTTT. Its translation: CASSPRDRTGNTIYF. The full variable domain, in which reference TRBV7-2 and TRBJ1-3 provide the parts outside the CDR3, is GAGVSQSPSNKVTEKGKDVELRCDPISGHTALYWYRQSLGQGLEFLIYFQGNSAPDKSGLPSDRFSAERTGGSVSTLTIQRTQQEDSAVYLCASSPRDRTGNTIYFGEGSWLTVV.

The chain links TRBV11-2 to TRBJ2-7; 9 nucleotides line up with TRBD1. CDR1 and CDR2 (germline): SGHAT, FQNNGV. With V trimmed by 4 bases and J by 5 bases, 6 bases remained unmatched. The CDR3 contains 14 residues. The CDR3 nucleotides are TGTGCCAGCAGCTCTAGGACAGGGGAGCACGAGCAGTACTTC. Protein sequence: CASSSRTGEHEQYF.

The chain links TRBV6-5 to TRBJ2-7; TRBD1 aligns across 9 bases. J gave up 6 bases and V 8 bases, and 8 bases lay outside the gene matches. The germline CDR1 and CDR2 sequences are MNHEY and SVGAGI. The CDR3 runs to 13 residues. The CDR3 DNA reads as TGTGCCAGCCGGCGGGACAGGGCGTCCGAGCAGTACTTC. Its protein product is CASRRDRASEQYF.

This chain uses TRBV7-8 with TRBJ2-2; the D is unclear. This CDR3 is 14 amino acids long. The V end was cut by 5 bases, the J end by 0 bases, with 7 bases between. Germline V CDR1 and CDR2: SGHVS, FQNEAQ. For the CDR3, the DNA is TGTGCCAGCAGCGCTACAGCGAACACCGGGGAGCTGTTTTTT. Protein product: CASSATANTGELFF. Using reference TRBV7-8 and TRBJ2-2 for the parts outside the CDR3, the full variable domain is GAGVSQSPRYKVAKRGQDVALRCDPISGHVSLFWYQQALGQGPEFLTYFQNEAQLDKSGLPSDRFFAERPEGSVSTLKIQRTQQEDSAVYLCASSATANTGELFFGEGSRLTVL.

The V call is TRBV27, the J call TRBJ1-5; weak D call: TRBD1 (6 bases). Germline lookup yields CDR1 MNHEY and CDR2 SMNVEV (reference sequence). V was shortened by 2 bases and J by 3 bases, with 14 bases between the two germline ends. This CDR3 has 16 residues. The CDR3 nucleotides read TGTGCCAGCAGTTTAAGGTTTGGGGGGGCCAATCAGCCCCAGCATTTT. Protein: CASSLRFGGANQPQHF.

In DNA form, the CDR3 reads TGTGCCAGCAGTGAAGCGCGGGGGACAGCTTACACCGGGGAGCTGTTTTTT. This codes for CASSEARGTAYTGELFF. The chain uses TRBV2 and TRBJ2-2; possibly TRBD1 or TRBD2 for D (7 bases each). CDR1 is SNHLY and CDR2 is FYNNEI in the germline V gene. V lost 0 bases and J 3 bases, leaving 14 bases between the germline ends. The CDR3 is made up of 17 amino acids.

This chain joins TRBV27 and TRBJ2-1; 10 nucleotides align to TRBD2. Germline values: CDR1 MNHEY, CDR2 SMNVEV (reference sequence). V gave up 3 bases and J gave up 3 bases; unmatched junction bases: 5. The CDR3 sequence is 16 residues long. CDR3 in amino acids: CASSFIGLADYNEQFF. Written as DNA, the CDR3 is TGTGCCAGCAGTTTCATAGGACTAGCGGACTACAATGAGCAGTTCTTC.

The chain combines TRBV28 with TRBJ1-6; D gene ambiguous. Trimming pared 3 bases from V and 7 bases from J, leaving 4 bases between. The length of the CDR3 is 12 residues. Per the germline V gene, CDR1 is MDHEN and CDR2 is SYDVKM. Here the CDR3 reads CASSLENSPLHF. DNA of the CDR3: TGTGCCAGCAGTTTGGAGAATTCACCCCTCCACTTT.

This clone was seen a single time. The J gene is TRBJ1-5, the V gene TRBV10-1; 10 nucleotides line up with TRBD1. The CDR3 is 18 residues long. Germline-derived CDR1 and CDR2 are WNHNN and SYGVQD (reference sequence). Trimming at V came to 7 bases and at J to 0 bases, leaving 12 bases not matched to a gene. CDR3 residues: CASTQGQGRGYSNQPQHF. The DNA for the CDR3 is TGCGCCAGCACCCAGGGACAGGGGAGAGGATATAGCAATCAGCCCCAGCATTTT.

This sequence joins TRBV5-5 and TRBJ2-7; 12 bases are shared with TRBD1. Germline V gene data show CDR1 as SGHKS and CDR2 as YYEKEE (reference sequence). V was clipped by 0 bases and J by 7 bases; unmatched bases: 2. CDR3 length equals 14 residues. The CDR3 coding sequence is TGTGCCAGCAGCTTGGGGGACAGGGGGCGTGAGCAGTACTTC. It is translated as CASSLGDRGREQYF.

The chain has TRBV10-3 and TRBJ2-3; TRBD2 matches at 13 bases. CDR3 size: 17 residues. Germline CDR1 and CDR2: ENHRY and SYGVKD. V shed 6 bases and J 4 bases; nucleotides not matched to a gene: 10. CDR3 sequence (DNA): TGTGCCATCAGATCTTTACTAGCGGGAGGGGGATCAGATACGCAGTATTTT. This codes for CAIRSLLAGGGSDTQYF.